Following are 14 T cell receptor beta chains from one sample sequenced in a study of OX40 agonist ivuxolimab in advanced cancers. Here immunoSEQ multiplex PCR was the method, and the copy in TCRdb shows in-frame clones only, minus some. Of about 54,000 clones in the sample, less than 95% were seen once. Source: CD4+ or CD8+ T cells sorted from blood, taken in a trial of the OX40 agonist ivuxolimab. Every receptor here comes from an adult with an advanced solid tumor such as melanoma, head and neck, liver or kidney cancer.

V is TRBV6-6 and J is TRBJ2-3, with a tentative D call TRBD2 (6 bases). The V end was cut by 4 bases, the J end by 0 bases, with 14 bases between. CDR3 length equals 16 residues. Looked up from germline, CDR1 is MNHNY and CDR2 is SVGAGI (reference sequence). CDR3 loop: CASSSQEGTSTDTQYF. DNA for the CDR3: TGTGCCAGCAGTTCCCAGGAGGGTACTAGCACAGATACGCAGTATTTT.

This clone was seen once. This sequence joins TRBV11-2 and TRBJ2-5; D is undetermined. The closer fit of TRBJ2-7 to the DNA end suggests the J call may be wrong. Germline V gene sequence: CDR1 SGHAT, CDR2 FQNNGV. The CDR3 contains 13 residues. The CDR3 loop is CASSLSPSYEQYF. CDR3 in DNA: TGTGCCAGCAGCTTAAGTCCGAGTTACGAGCAGTACTTC.

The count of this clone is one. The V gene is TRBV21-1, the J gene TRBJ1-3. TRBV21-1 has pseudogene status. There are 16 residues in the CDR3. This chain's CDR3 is CASSRTCSHSGNTIYF. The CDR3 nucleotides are TGTGCCAGCAGCCGGACGTGCAGCCACTCTGGAAACACCATATATTTT.

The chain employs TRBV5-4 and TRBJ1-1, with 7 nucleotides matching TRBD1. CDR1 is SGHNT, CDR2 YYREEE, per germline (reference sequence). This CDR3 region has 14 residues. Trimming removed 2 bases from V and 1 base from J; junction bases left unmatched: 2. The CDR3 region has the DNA TGTGCCAGCAGCTTCGGACAGGCGAACACTGAAGCTTTCTTT. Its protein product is CASSFGQANTEAFF. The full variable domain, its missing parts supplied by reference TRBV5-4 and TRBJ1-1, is ETGVTQSPTHLIKTRGQQVTLRCSSQSGHNTVSWYQQALGQGPQFIFQYYREEENGRGNFPPRFSGLQFPNYSSELNVNALELDDSALYLCASSFGQANTEAFFGQGTRLTVV.

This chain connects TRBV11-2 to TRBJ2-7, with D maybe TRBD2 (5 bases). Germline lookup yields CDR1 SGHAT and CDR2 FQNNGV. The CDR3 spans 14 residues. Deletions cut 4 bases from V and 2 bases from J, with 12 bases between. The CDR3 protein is CASSWRTGPYEQYF. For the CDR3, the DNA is TGTGCCAGCAGCTGGAGGACGGGCCCCTACGAGCAGTACTTC.

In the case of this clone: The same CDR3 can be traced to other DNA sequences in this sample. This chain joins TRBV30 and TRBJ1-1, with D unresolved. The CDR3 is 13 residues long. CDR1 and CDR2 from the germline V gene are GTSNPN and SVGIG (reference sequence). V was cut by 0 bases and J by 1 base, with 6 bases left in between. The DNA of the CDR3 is TGTGCCTGGAGTGTCAACGGGAACACTGAAGCTTTCTTT. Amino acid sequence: CAWSVNGNTEAFF.

The CDR3 sequence is CACNLWGSYEQYF. Written as DNA, the CDR3 is TGTGCCTGCAACCTATGGGGTTCCTACGAGCAGTACTTC. The chain links TRBV5-6 to TRBJ2-7; no firm D call. The length of the CDR3 is 13 residues. With 10 bases removed from V and 1 base from J, the gap between germline ends came to 15 bases. Germline values: CDR1 SGHDT, CDR2 YYEEEE. Filled out from reference TRBV5-6 and TRBJ2-7, the complete variable domain reads DAGVTQSPTHLIKTRGQQVTLRCSPKSGHDTVSWYQQALGQGPQFIFQYYEEEERQRGNFPDRFSGHQFPNYSSELNVNALLLGDSALYLCACNLWGSYEQYFGPGTRLTVT.

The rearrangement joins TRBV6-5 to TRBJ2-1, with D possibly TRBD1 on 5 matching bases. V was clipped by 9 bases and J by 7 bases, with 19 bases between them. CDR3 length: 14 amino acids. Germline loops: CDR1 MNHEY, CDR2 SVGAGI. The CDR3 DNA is TGTGCCAGTAGGCTGGGGCGGAGTGGGAATGAGCAGTTCTTC. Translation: CASRLGRSGNEQFF.

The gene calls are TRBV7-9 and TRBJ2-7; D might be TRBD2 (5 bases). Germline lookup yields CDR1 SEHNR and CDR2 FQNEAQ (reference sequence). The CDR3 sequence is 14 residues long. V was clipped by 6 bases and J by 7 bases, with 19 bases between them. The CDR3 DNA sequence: TGTGCCAGCAGTCTAGCCCCGGCAGGCCCTGAGCAGTACTTC. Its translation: CASSLAPAGPEQYF. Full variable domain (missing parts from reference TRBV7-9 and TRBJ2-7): DTGVSQNPRHKITKRGQNVTFRCDPISEHNRLYWYRQTLGQGPEFLTYFQNEAQLEKSRLLSDRFSAERPKGSFSTLEIQRTEQGDSAMYLCASSLAPAGPEQYFGPGTRLTVT.

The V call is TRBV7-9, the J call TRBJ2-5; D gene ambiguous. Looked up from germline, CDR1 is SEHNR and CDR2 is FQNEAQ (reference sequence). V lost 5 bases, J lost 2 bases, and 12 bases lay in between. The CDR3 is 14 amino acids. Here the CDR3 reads CASSITHRQETQYF. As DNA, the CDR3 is TGTGCCAGCAGCATCACGCACAGACAAGAGACCCAGTACTTC.

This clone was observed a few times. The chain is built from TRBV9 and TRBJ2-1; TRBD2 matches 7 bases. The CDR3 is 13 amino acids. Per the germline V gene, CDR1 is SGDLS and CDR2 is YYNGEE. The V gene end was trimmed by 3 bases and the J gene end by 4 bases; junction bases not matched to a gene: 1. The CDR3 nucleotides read TGTGCCAGCAGCGGCGGGAGTTACAATGAGCAGTTCTTC. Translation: CASSGGSYNEQFF.

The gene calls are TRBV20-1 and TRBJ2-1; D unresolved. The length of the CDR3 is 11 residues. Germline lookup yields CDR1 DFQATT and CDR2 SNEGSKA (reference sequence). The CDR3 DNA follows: TGCAGCCTTCTGGAGTACAATGAGCAGTTCTTC. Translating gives CSLLEYNEQFF.

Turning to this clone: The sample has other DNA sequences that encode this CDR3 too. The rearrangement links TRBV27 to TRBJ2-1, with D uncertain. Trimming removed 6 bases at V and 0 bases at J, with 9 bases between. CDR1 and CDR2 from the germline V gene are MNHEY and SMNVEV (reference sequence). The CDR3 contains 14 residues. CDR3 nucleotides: TGTGCCAGCAGCCTCCTGAGCTCCTACAATGAGCAGTTCTTC. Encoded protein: CASSLLSSYNEQFF.

In DNA form, the CDR3 reads TGCGCCAGCAGCCATGTAGCCGGGACAGGGGGCTCCTACGAGCAGTACTTC. Translating gives CASSHVAGTGGSYEQYF. The genes are TRBV4-1 and TRBJ2-7; 11 bases line up with TRBD1. Unmatched junction bases numbered 7, after V lost 3 bases and J lost 0 bases. From germline, CDR1 is MGHRA and CDR2 YSYEKL. CDR3 length equals 17 residues.